This T cell receptor (beta chain) was identified in a study of molecular identifiers for immune sequencing clone quantification. This clonotype was seen repeatedly, ten times or more. The CDR3 covers 18 residues. Germline-derived CDR1 and CDR2 are MDHEN and SYDVKM. V dropped 2 bases and J dropped 0 bases, with 19 bases sitting between them. With listed TCR primers and previously described methods, bulk TCR libraries were prepared. TCRdb re-called the PCR reads through MiXCR, storing one row per CDR3 protein. The table includes approximately 54,000 distinct CDR3 sequences, around 27% detected once. This rearrangement joins TRBV28 to TRBJ2-5; D call uncertain. This sequence was found in a human donor in good health. Some libraries in this study had Jurkat cell RNA spiked in. Sequencing was performed on naive CD8+ T cells from blood, with Jurkat cell RNA spiked in. Noted subset: FACS-sorted CD8+CD4-CCR7+CD45RA+ naive T cells. For the CDR3, the DNA is TGTGCCAGCAGTTTACTATACCGGAAACCGATGAACCAAGAGACCCAGTACTTC. Encoded protein: CASSLLYRKPMNQETQYF.